This TCR beta chain is drawn from a study of OX40 agonist ivuxolimab in advanced cancers. Study overall: Eligibility admitted prior anti-PD-1, anti-PD-L1 or anti-CTLA-4 therapy; roughly 39% had some.

Germline loops: CDR1 SGHTA, CDR2 FQGTGA. The CDR3 runs 16 residues. The V and J ends lost 4 bases and 5 bases respectively, with 17 bases between them. Study-wide findings and caveats: Blood T cells, both CD4+ and CD8+, expanded clonally by week 6 at 0.1 to 3.0 mg/kg.

Profiled with immunoSEQ multiplex PCR; TCRdb holds only in-frame clones, not every one. The sample shows about 73,000 clones, 80% to 95% of them seen only once. It was autoimmune disease history or systemic immunosuppression that excluded patients. Concerning this clone itself: The antigen remains undetermined.

The sequence came from an adult with an advanced solid tumor such as melanoma, head and neck, liver or kidney cancer. J is TRBJ2-2 and V is TRBV7-3; D might be TRBD1 or TRBD2, each matching 5 bases. This specimen consisted of CD4+ or CD8+ T cells sorted from blood, obtained in a trial of the OX40 agonist ivuxolimab. The CDR3 region is CASSSPPWDGTGELFF. The CDR3 DNA sequence: TGTGCCAGCAGCTCCCCCCCGTGGGACGGGACCGGGGAGCTGTTTTTT.